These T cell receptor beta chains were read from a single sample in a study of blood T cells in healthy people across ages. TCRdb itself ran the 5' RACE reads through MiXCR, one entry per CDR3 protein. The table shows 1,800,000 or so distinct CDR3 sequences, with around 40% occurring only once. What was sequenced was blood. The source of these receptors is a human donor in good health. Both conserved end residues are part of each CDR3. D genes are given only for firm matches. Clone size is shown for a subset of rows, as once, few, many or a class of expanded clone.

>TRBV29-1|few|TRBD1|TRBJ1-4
CSVGTGTNEKLFF
TGCAGCGTTGGGACAGGAACTAATGAAAAACTGTTTTTT
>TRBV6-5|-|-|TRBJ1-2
CASRAGVPYGYTF
TGTGCCAGCAGGGCAGGGGTTCCCTATGGCTACACCTTC
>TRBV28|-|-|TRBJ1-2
CASSDPSRGANYGYTF
TGTGCCAGCAGCGACCCCTCGCGAGGGGCTAACTATGGCTACACCTTC
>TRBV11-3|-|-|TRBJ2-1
CASSFVSKQEQFF
TGTGCCAGCAGCTTCGTGAGTAAACAAGAGCAGTTCTTC
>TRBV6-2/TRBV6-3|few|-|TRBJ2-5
CASSYFLEGTQETQYF
TGTGCCAGCAGTTACTTTCTGGAGGGTACCCAAGAGACCCAGTACTTC
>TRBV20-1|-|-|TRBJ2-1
CSAAQPGPLINEQFF
TGCAGTGCTGCTCAGCCCGGGCCCCTAATCAATGAGCAGTTCTTC
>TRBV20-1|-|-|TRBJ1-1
CSARPWVMNTEAFF
TGCAGTGCTCGACCCTGGGTCATGAACACTGAGGCTTTCTTT
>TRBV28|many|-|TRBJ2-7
CASSLPGYEQYF
TGTGCCAGCAGTTTACCAGGGTACGAGCAGTACTTC
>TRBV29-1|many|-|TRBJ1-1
CSVDRWTEAFF
TGCAGCGTAGACAGGTGGACTGAAGCTTTCTTT
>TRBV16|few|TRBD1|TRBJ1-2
CASSGGQGYYGYTF
TGTGCCAGCAGCGGGGGACAGGGGTACTATGGCTACACCTTC
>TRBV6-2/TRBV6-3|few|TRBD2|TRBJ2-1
CASSTRTSMSYNEQFF
TGTGCCAGCAGTACCCGGACTAGTATGTCCTACAATGAGCAGTTCTTC
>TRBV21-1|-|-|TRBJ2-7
CASSKRPRRISYEQYF
TGTGCCAGCAGCAAACGTCCCCGGAGAATTTCCTACGAGCAGTACTTC
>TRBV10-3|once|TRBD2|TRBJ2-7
CAISVELAGAGDRNEQYF
TGTGCCATCAGTGTGGAGCTAGCGGGGGCCGGGGATCGGAACGAGCAGTACTTC
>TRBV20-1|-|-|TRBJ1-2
CSAGGRDALGDGYTF
TGCAGTGCTGGGGGGAGGGACGCCCTTGGGGATGGCTACACCTTC
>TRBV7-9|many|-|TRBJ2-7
CASSLALGEAHEQYF
TGTGCCAGCAGCTTAGCGCTGGGGGAGGCCCACGAGCAGTACTTC
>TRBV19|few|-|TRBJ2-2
CASTTGSNTGELFF
TGTGCCAGTACCACAGGGTCAAACACCGGGGAGCTGTTTTTT
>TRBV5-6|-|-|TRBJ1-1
CASSPVGVAVAAFF
TGTGCCAGCAGCCCCGTGGGAGTGGCAGTCGCGGCTTTCTTT
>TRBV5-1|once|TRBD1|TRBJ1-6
CASSTTGGGTPLHF
TGCGCCAGCAGCACGACAGGGGGCGGTACACCCCTCCACTTT
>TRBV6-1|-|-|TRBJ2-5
CASTSRTLRETQYF
TGTGCCAGCACCTCCAGGACACTGAGAGAGACCCAGTACTTC
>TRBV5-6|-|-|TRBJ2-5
CASSFPSLSSETQYF
TGTGCCAGCAGCTTCCCTTCCTTGTCTTCAGAGACCCAGTACTTC
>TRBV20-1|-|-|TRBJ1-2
CSARAGGVHGYTF
TGCAGTGCTAGAGCGGGGGGGGTTCATGGCTACACCTTC
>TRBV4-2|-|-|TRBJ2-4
CASSFRTASLENIQYF
TGTGCCAGCAGCTTCCGGACTGCGAGCCTTGAAAACATTCAGTACTTC
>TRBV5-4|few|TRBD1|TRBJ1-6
CASSSDRGVFAGLENSPLHF
TGTGCCAGCAGTTCCGACAGGGGAGTCTTCGCCGGCCTGGAGAATTCACCCCTCCACTTT
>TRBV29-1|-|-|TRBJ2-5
CSSGDGRETQYF
TGCAGCTCAGGAGACGGACGAGAGACCCAGTACTTC
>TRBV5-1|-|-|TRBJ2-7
CANSPRDRTYEQYF
TGCGCCAACAGCCCGCGGGACAGAACCTACGAGCAGTACTTC
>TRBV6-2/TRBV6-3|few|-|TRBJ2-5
CASSYSMGTLKGRETQYF
TGTGCCAGCAGTTACTCGATGGGGACCTTAAAAGGGAGAGAGACCCAGTACTTC
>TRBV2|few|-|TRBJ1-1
CASRGMGTEAFF
TGTGCCAGCCGCGGGATGGGCACTGAAGCTTTCTTT